The source of this TCR beta chain is a study of human T cells and chemical hapten exposure. Per the germline V gene, CDR1 is LNHNV and CDR2 is YYDKDF (reference sequence). Trimming shortened V by 0 bases and J by 3 bases, and 9 bases separated the two germline ends. The CDR3 totals 14 residues. This clonotype was seen many times. The sample's time point: patch test 2, 6 weeks after DPC sensitization. Treatment denoted: therapeutic diphenylcyclopropenone sensitization with weekly scalp DPC. TCRdb independently ran MiXCR on the RACE reads; one entry per CDR3 protein. The profile shows tens of thousands of distinct CDR3 sequences, 7.5% to 9.5% of them singletons.

The rearrangement joins TRBV15 to TRBJ2-7; D is ambiguous. This specimen was whole blood, taken in connection with sensitization to the hapten diphenylcyclopropenone (DPC). The receptor comes from a woman aged 50 to 65 with alopecia areata. Some clones in this sample may be carry-over from other donors' samples. CDR3 sequence: CATSRERTYYEQYF. In nucleotides, the CDR3 is TGTGCCACCAGCAGAGAAAGGACGTACTACGAGCAGTACTTC.